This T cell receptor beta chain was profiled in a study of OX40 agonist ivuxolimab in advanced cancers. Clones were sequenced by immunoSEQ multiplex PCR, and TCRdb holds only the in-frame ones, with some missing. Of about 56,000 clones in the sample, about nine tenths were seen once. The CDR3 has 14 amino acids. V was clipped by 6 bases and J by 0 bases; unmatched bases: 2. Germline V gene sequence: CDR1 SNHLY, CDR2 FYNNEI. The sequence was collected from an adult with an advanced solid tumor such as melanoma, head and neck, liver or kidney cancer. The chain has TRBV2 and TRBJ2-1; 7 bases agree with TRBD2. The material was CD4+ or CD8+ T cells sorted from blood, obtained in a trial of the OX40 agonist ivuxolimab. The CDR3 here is CASRREFSYNEQFF. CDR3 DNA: TGTGCCAGCAGGCGGGAGTTCTCCTACAATGAGCAGTTCTTC.